The 6 T cell receptor beta chains below all came from one sample that was sequenced in a study of cytomegalovirus exposure and HLA in healthy donors. Use of 60 Vbeta and 13 Jbeta primers characterized the PCR. TCRdb's copy holds only in-frame clones and misses some; the assay was immunoSEQ multiplex PCR. The sample lists 150,000 to 200,000 clones; 70% were seen once. Source material: PBMCs. These receptors all stem from a man aged 18-30 years in good health and CMV-seropositive.

V and J are TRBV7-9 and TRBJ1-4; 9 bases align to TRBD1. Trimming removed 5 bases from V and 8 bases from J; junction bases left unmatched: 6. Germline V CDR1 and CDR2: SEHNR, FQNEAQ (reference sequence). This CDR3 contains 14 residues. CDR3 DNA: TGTGCCAGCAGCCCCCGGACAGGGGAGGAAAAACTGTTTTTT. Its protein product is CASSPRTGEEKLFF.

The rearrangement joins TRBV6-4 to TRBJ1-1; 9 nucleotides align to TRBD1. The ends lost 6 bases at V and 5 bases at J; junction bases unmatched: 7. The CDR3 spans 14 residues. In germline, CDR1 is MRHNA, CDR2 SNTAGT. The CDR3 DNA follows: TGTGCCAGCAGCCCACAGGGGGCTAGGACTGAAGCTTTCTTT. Protein sequence: CASSPQGARTEAFF.

The chain is built from TRBV21-1 and TRBJ1-5; TRBD1, the D gene given by the table, was not confirmed from the DNA. TRBV21-1 is tagged as a pseudogene. This CDR3 is 15 amino acids long. In DNA form, the CDR3 reads TGTGCCAGCAGCAAAGCCCTGGGGCCTGATCAGCCCCAGCATTTT. Its protein product is CASSKALGPDQPQHF.

The chain employs TRBV28 and TRBJ1-2, with D possibly being TRBD1 (6 bases). Between the trimmed V and J ends, which lost 6 bases and 3 bases, there was a span of 14 bases. Per the germline V gene, CDR1 is MDHEN and CDR2 is SYDVKM. The CDR3 sequence is 14 residues long. The CDR3 nucleotides are TGTGCCAGCAGCTCCGGCGGGGGCTACTATGGCTACACCTTC. It codes for CASSSGGGYYGYTF.

The chain couples TRBV5-1 to TRBJ1-6; TRBD1 might be the D (6 bases). This CDR3 has 15 amino acids. V was cut by 3 bases and J by 6 bases, with 13 bases left in between. Germline CDR1 SGHRS, CDR2 YFSETQ. The CDR3 DNA is TGCGCCAGCAGCTCAACGGGACAAGTTAATTCACCCCTCCACTTT. Its translation is CASSSTGQVNSPLHF.

In this sample, this clone turned up a few times. The gene calls are TRBV27 and TRBJ2-3, with 14 bases identical to TRBD2. V lost 2 bases to trimming and J lost 2 bases; unmatched junction nucleotides: 3. The length of the CDR3 is 17 residues. Germline V gene sequence: CDR1 MNHEY, CDR2 SMNVEV (reference sequence). CDR3 sequence (DNA): TGTGCCAGCAGTTTAGGGACTAGCGGGGGACTCACAGATACGCAGTATTTT. This translates into CASSLGTSGGLTDTQYF.